The 25 T cell receptor beta chains listed next were all sequenced from one sample in a study of shared clonotypes between healthy human individuals. Generated by immunoSEQ multiplex PCR, the TCRdb table keeps only in-frame clones and is missing some. Of about 1.1 million clones in the sample, about 80% were seen once. The sample was memory CD4+ T cells from PBMCs. The subset is: CD45RA-negative fraction. The receptors come from a man aged 18-30 years in good health. Some clones in this sample may be carry-over from other donors' samples.

The V gene is TRBV30, the J gene TRBJ2-7; D may be TRBD2 (6 bases). Trimming removed 7 bases from V and 3 bases from J, with 16 bases in between. CDR1 and CDR2 (germline): GTSNPN, SVGIG (reference sequence). The CDR3 covers 13 residues. CDR3 amino acids: CAFTGRKVYEQYF. In DNA form, the CDR3 reads TGTGCCTTTACGGGGAGGAAGGTCTACGAGCAGTACTTC.

V is TRBV5-6 and J is TRBJ2-7, with 7 bases lining up with TRBD1. CDR1 SGHDT and CDR2 YYEEEE come from the germline V gene. The V gene end was trimmed by 2 bases and the J gene end by 5 bases; junction bases not matched to a gene: 1. This CDR3 region has 12 residues. CDR3 DNA: TGTGCCAGCAGCTTCACAGGGGACGAGCAGTACTTC. This sequence encodes CASSFTGDEQYF.

The gene calls are TRBV12-1 and TRBJ1-2. TRBV12-1 represents a pseudogene. CDR3 length: 11 amino acids. CDR3 bases: TGTGCCAGCAGCTCCTCAATGGGCTACACCTTC. It yields the protein CASSSSMGYTF.

The V call is TRBV28, the J call TRBJ2-7; perhaps TRBD2 as D (5 bases). Germline V gives CDR1 MDHEN, CDR2 SYDVKM. The CDR3 is 13 amino acids. The CDR3 nucleotides read TGTGCACCCAGTAGGGAGAGCTCCTACGAGCAGTACTTC. Translation: CAPSRESSYEQYF.

Only a few counts were recorded for this clone. This sequence joins TRBV5-1 and TRBJ2-7; 9 nucleotides match TRBD1. The J segment lost 4 bases and the V segment lost 4 bases, leaving 6 bases of the junction unmatched. CDR3 length: 14 residues. Germline CDR1 and CDR2: SGHRS and YFSETQ. For the CDR3, the DNA is TGCGCCAGCAGCGACCGACAGGGGGGGTACGAGCAGTACTTC. Translating it yields CASSDRQGGYEQYF.

The rearrangement links TRBV7-3 to TRBJ2-6; D remains unclear. V was pared by 5 bases and J by 2 bases, with 13 bases between. Germline CDR1 SGHTA, CDR2 FQGTGA. The CDR3 has 16 residues. The CDR3 nucleotides read TGTGCCAGCAGCAGAACCAGGACGACTGGGGCCAACGTCCTGACTTTC. Residues: CASSRTRTTGANVLTF.

V gene TRBV29-1 combines with J gene TRBJ1-2; 8 bases agree with TRBD1. The length of the CDR3 is 14 residues. The germline CDR1 and CDR2 sequences are SQVTM and ANQGSEA. The V gene end was trimmed by 4 bases and the J gene end by 6 bases; junction bases not matched to a gene: 10. This CDR3 reads CSVGGQGGQNGYTF. CDR3 coding DNA: TGCAGCGTTGGCGGACAGGGCGGGCAGAATGGCTACACCTTC.

This sequence joins TRBV6-1 and TRBJ2-7, with D perhaps being TRBD1 or TRBD2 (5 bases each). The CDR3 consists of 12 residues. V lost 6 bases, J lost 9 bases, and 15 bases lay in between. CDR1 and CDR2 (germline): MNHNS, SASEGT. The CDR3 DNA follows: TGTGCCAGCAGCGACCAGGGAGAACGGCAGTACTTC. Amino acid sequence: CASSDQGERQYF.

The V and J genes are TRBV5-1 and TRBJ2-5; 7 nucleotides line up with TRBD1. The CDR3 spans 13 residues. From germline, CDR1 is SGHRS and CDR2 YFSETQ. V dropped 4 bases and J dropped 3; count of bases not matched to a gene: 3. CDR3 sequence: CASSTDREETQYF. The CDR3 DNA follows: TGCGCCAGCAGCACCGACAGGGAAGAGACCCAGTACTTC.

J is TRBJ2-7 and V is TRBV11-2, with TRBD1 identical over 8 bases. The CDR3 is made up of 13 amino acids. Trimming took 3 bases from V and 3 from J; bases not matched to a gene: 1. Germline CDR1 and CDR2: SGHAT and FQNNGV. The CDR3 DNA is TGTGCCAGCAGCTTCGACAGGGGCTACGAGCAGTACTTC. It is translated as CASSFDRGYEQYF.

This clone is a singleton in its sample. This rearrangement joins TRBV15 to TRBJ1-1, with D possibly TRBD1 on 5 matching bases. This CDR3 has 14 residues. The germline V gene has CDR1 LNHNV and CDR2 YYDKDF (reference sequence). The V gene lost 8 bases and the J gene lost 2 bases, with 15 bases spanning the gap. CDR3 nucleotides: TGTGCCACCGGATTGGACACCTCTAACACTGAAGCTTTCTTT. It translates to CATGLDTSNTEAFF.

The J gene is TRBJ2-7, the V gene TRBV5-6; D remains ambiguous. Germline loops: CDR1 SGHDT, CDR2 YYEEEE. Trimming removed 4 bases from V and 2 bases from J, with 13 bases in between. CDR3 size: 14 residues. The CDR3 region is CASSPGPGTYEQYF. As DNA, the CDR3 is TGTGCCAGCAGCCCCGGGCCCGGCACCTACGAGCAGTACTTC.

This clone was found once. The chain employs TRBV7-2 and TRBJ1-3; D unresolved. Trimming removed 1 base at V and 0 bases at J, with 7 bases between. The CDR3 loop spans 15 amino acids. CDR1 SGHTA and CDR2 FQGNSA come from the germline V gene. The CDR3 nucleotides are TGTGCCAGCAGCTTAGATACCTACTCTGGAAACACCATATATTTT. Protein sequence: CASSLDTYSGNTIYF.

The V and J genes are TRBV7-9 and TRBJ2-5, with 8 bases fitting TRBD2. Trimming cost V 1 base and J 5 bases; bases outside gene matches: 12. The CDR3 consists of 17 residues. Germline V gene lookup returns CDR1 SEHNR and CDR2 FQNEAQ (reference sequence). CDR3 in DNA: TGTGCCAGCAGCTTAGGACTTTCTAGCGGGTCGATCGAGACCCAGTACTTC. Protein: CASSLGLSSGSIETQYF.

The gene calls are TRBV28 and TRBJ1-2, with TRBD1 matching 8 bases. Germline assignment: CDR1 MDHEN and CDR2 SYDVKM. This CDR3 region has 14 residues. After removal of 4 bases from V and 6 bases from J, the junction contained 7 bases not matched to a gene. This CDR3 is CASSSIGQGDGYTF. The CDR3 DNA reads TGTGCCAGCAGTTCCATAGGACAGGGCGATGGCTACACCTTC.

The CDR3 nucleotides are TGCGCCAGCAGCCAAGGGACTGGGGCCAACGTCCTGACTTTC. Translated, it gives CASSQGTGANVLTF. The chain recombines TRBV5-1 with TRBJ2-6; D is ambiguous. CDR1 and CDR2 (germline): SGHRS, YFSETQ. The CDR3 sequence is 14 residues long. The ends were cut back, 4 bases at V and 2 bases at J, with 7 bases in the middle.

About this clone: Other DNA sequences of this sample code for an identical CDR3. The chain carries TRBV5-1 and TRBJ1-1; D is uncertain. Trimming took 0 bases from V and 0 from J, leaving 6 bases between them. The V gene's germline CDR1 is SGHRS and CDR2 YFSETQ. This CDR3 is built from 14 residues. The CDR3 DNA reads TGCGCCAGCAGCTTGGAGACGGTGAACACTGAAGCTTTCTTT. The encoded protein is CASSLETVNTEAFF.

The rearrangement links TRBV28 to TRBJ1-1; 7 positions agree with TRBD1. Germline V gene data show CDR1 as MDHEN and CDR2 as SYDVKM. The CDR3 is made up of 14 amino acids. Trimming took 3 bases from V and 6 from J; bases not matched to a gene: 7. The CDR3 DNA reads as TGTGCCAGCAGTTTGTTTGCCCAGGGGGCTGAAGCTTTCTTT. It specifies CASSLFAQGAEAFF. Looking up the rest from reference TRBV28 and TRBJ1-1 gives the full variable domain: DVKVTQSSRYLVKRTGEKVFLECVQDMDHENMFWYRQDPGLGLRLIYFSYDVKMKEKGDIPEGYSVSREKKERFSLILESASTNQTSMYLCASSLFAQGAEAFFGQGTRLTVV.

The chain couples TRBV4-1 to TRBJ1-3; D possibly corresponds to TRBD1 (6 bases). CDR3 length: 16 residues. The V and J ends lost 6 bases and 0 bases respectively, with 15 bases between them. Per germline, CDR1 MGHRA and CDR2 YSYEKL. CDR3: CASSVTGPYSGNTIYF. In DNA, the CDR3 is TGCGCCAGCAGTGTGACAGGCCCTTACTCTGGAAACACCATATATTTT.

The V and J genes are TRBV5-6 and TRBJ2-6; possibly TRBD1 for D (7 bases). CDR1 SGHDT and CDR2 YYEEEE come from the germline V gene. V was shortened by 3 bases and J by 0 bases, with 13 bases between the two germline ends. CDR3 length: 17 amino acids. The CDR3 DNA reads TGTGCCAGCAGCTCGACAGGGAGGAGCTCTGGGGCCAACGTCCTGACTTTC. It codes for CASSSTGRSSGANVLTF.

On this clone itself: Distinct nucleotide sequences in the sample also encode this CDR3. The gene calls are TRBV5-1 and TRBJ2-6; D perhaps matches TRBD1 (5 bases). The CDR3 totals 14 residues. The V and J ends lost 4 bases and 0 bases respectively, with 5 bases between them. Germline V gene lookup returns CDR1 SGHRS and CDR2 YFSETQ. The CDR3 nucleotides read TGCGCCAGCAGCGACAGCTCTGGGGCCAACGTCCTGACTTTC. It specifies CASSDSSGANVLTF.

The CDR3 bases are TGTGCCAGCTCATACGTACAGGGACTTGAGGAAAAACTGTTTTTT. The encoded protein is CASSYVQGLEEKLFF. The chain links TRBV18 to TRBJ1-4; D is perhaps TRBD1 (6 bases). The CDR3 runs to 15 residues. Germline values: CDR1 KGHSH, CDR2 LQKENI. V dropped 5 bases and J dropped 8 bases, with 18 bases sitting between them. The full variable domain, its missing parts supplied by reference TRBV18 and TRBJ1-4, is NAGVMQNPRHLVRRRGQEARLRCSPMKGHSHVYWYRQLPEEGLKFMVYLQKENIIDESGMPKERFSAEFPKEGPSILRIQQVVRGDSAAYFCASSYVQGLEEKLFFGSGTQLSVL.

The chain is built from TRBV18 and TRBJ1-5, with D uncertain. The CDR3 has 12 amino acids. Germline V gives CDR1 KGHSH, CDR2 LQKENI. V gave up 5 bases and J gave up 4 bases, with 6 bases separating them. The CDR3 spells CASSNGNQPQHF. CDR3 DNA sequence: TGTGCCAGCTCAAATGGGAATCAGCCCCAGCATTTT.

The chain couples TRBV5-1 to TRBJ2-7, with TRBD1 identical over 7 bases. Germline loops: CDR1 SGHRS, CDR2 YFSETQ. The CDR3 is 17 residues long. V was pared by 4 bases and J by 1 base, with 14 bases of the junction left unmatched. CDR3 amino acids: CASSPGTAALISYEQYF. CDR3 DNA sequence: TGCGCCAGCAGCCCTGGGACAGCGGCATTAATATCCTACGAGCAGTACTTC.

The count of this clone is one. This chain uses TRBV9 with TRBJ2-7; TRBD2 agrees at 9 bases. V dropped 6 bases and J dropped 5; count of bases not matched to a gene: 9. The CDR3 is 14 amino acids. Germline V gene sequence: CDR1 SGDLS, CDR2 YYNGEE. The chain's CDR3 is CASTRGLAGHEQYF. CDR3 sequence (DNA): TGTGCCAGCACCCGGGGTCTAGCGGGACACGAGCAGTACTTC.